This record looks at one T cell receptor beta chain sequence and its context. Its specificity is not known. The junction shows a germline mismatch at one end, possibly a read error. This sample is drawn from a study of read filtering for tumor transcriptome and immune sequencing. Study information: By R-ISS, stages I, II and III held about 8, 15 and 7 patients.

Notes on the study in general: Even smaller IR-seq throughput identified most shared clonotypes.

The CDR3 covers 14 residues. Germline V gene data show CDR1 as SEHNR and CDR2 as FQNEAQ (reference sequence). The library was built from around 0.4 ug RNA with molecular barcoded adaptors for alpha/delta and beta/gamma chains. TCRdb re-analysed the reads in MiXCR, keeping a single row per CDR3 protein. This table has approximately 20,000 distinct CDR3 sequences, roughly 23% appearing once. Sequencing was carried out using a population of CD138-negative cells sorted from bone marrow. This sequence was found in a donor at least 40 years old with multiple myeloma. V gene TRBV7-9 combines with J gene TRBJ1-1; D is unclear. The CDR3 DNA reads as TGTGCCAACAGCTCCGAATTGGACCGCACTGAGGCTTTCTTT. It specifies CANSSELDRTEAFF.